The sequence of this T cell receptor (beta chain) was determined in a study of human T cells and chemical hapten exposure. Via MiXCR, TCRdb re-called the RACE reads, giving one row per CDR3 protein. The sample lists tens of thousands of distinct CDR3 sequences, around 30% occurring once. There are 18 residues in the CDR3. Trimming shortened V by 3 bases and J by 2 bases, and 20 bases separated the two germline ends. CDR1 KGHDR and CDR2 SFDVKD come from the germline V gene. The table lists this clonotype with a few counts. Time point defined: patch test 1, 2 weeks after DPC sensitization. Treatment described: therapeutic diphenylcyclopropenone sensitization with weekly scalp DPC.

The input for sequencing was whole blood, taken in connection with sensitization to the hapten diphenylcyclopropenone (DPC). This clonotype originated in a middle-aged man with alopecia areata. Some clones in this sample may be carry-over from other donors' samples. This chain uses TRBV24-1 with TRBJ2-3; D tentatively reads TRBD1 or TRBD2 (5 bases each). The DNA of the CDR3 is TGTGCCACCAGTGATCATACCACACCGGGACCACCCACAGATACGCAGTATTTT. Its protein is CATSDHTTPGPPTDTQYF.